This T cell receptor (beta chain) was sequenced for a study of T-cell reconstitution after alpha-beta-depleted transplantation in children. Molecular barcoding with unique molecular identifiers was used for the TCRbeta library. TCRdb fed the PCR reads into MiXCR, producing one record per CDR3 protein. The table shows about 440,000 distinct CDR3 sequences, with 43% occurring only once. The CDR3 consists of 18 residues. CDR1 LGHNA and CDR2 YNFKEQ come from the germline V gene. V was clipped by 3 bases and J by 6 bases; unmatched bases: 16. Study results and caveats: Counts and diversity of T cells one year after transplant came mostly from newly produced T cells. Roughly two months post-transplant, alpha-beta T cells reportedly originated from several hundred graft clones that had expanded. Some patients owed their high day-60 TCRbeta diversity to surviving recipient T cells and thymic progenitors.

A note on this clonotype: Its specificity is not known.

This chain links TRBV4-2 with TRBJ2-5, with 10 bases aligning to TRBD2. The specimen was PBMCs, collected before TCRalphabeta/CD19-depleted stem cell transplant. This clonotype was obtained from a girl aged 2-10 years with aplastic anemia, due to receive a stem cell transplant. CDR3 in amino acids: CASSQGTSDPRAIQTQYF. CDR3 nucleotide sequence: TGTGCCAGCAGCCAGGGGACTAGCGACCCCAGGGCAATTCAGACCCAGTACTTC.